The 8 T cell receptor beta chains given below trace back to one sample, sequenced in a study of vaccination effects on CD4 cells after COVID-19. Antigen-specific CD4+ T cells were first expanded with viral peptide pools by the ViraFEST assay and only then sequenced. CD4+ T cell isolation took place after nine to eleven days of culture. Nobody among the vaccine recipients had prior SARS-CoV-2 infection (nucleocapsid antibodies were negative). These receptors have no known antigen. The assay was immunoSEQ multiplex PCR, and TCRdb's table has in-frame clones only and misses some. The table has 35,000 to 50,000 clones, roughly two thirds seen once. The source was CD4+ T cells from PBMCs cultured with HCoV-OC43 spike peptides, collected before COVID-19 vaccination. Subset in this sample: HCoV-OC43 spike overlapping peptide pool stimulation. These receptors were taken from a human donor who received a COVID-19 vaccine.

The chain is built from TRBV5-4 and TRBJ1-6; a weak D match, TRBD1 (6 bases). CDR1 is SGHNT, CDR2 YYREEE, per germline (reference sequence). V lost 4 bases, J lost 7 bases, and 18 bases lay in between. This CDR3 contains 16 residues. The CDR3 is CASSPGQSVQNSPLHF. CDR3 in DNA: TGTGCCAGCAGCCCAGGACAGTCCGTACAGAATTCACCCCTCCACTTT.

This chain joins TRBV2 and TRBJ2-1; 8 nucleotides line up with TRBD2. This CDR3 has 17 residues. V shed 1 base and J 5 bases; nucleotides not matched to a gene: 10. Germline V lookup: CDR1 SNHLY, CDR2 FYNNEI. This CDR3 is CASSEGLSGGLDNEQFF. The CDR3 DNA sequence: TGTGCCAGCAGTGAAGGTCTAAGCGGGGGATTGGACAATGAGCAGTTCTTC.

The chain links TRBV24-1 to TRBJ2-2, with D possibly matching TRBD2 (5 bases). This CDR3 region has 14 residues. V was cut by 5 bases and J by 4 bases, with 10 bases left in between. The V gene's germline CDR1 is KGHDR and CDR2 SFDVKD. CDR3 protein: CATSVGAGTGELFF. The CDR3 DNA sequence: TGTGCCACCAGTGTCGGTGCGGGCACCGGGGAGCTGTTTTTT.

This clone was seen a handful of times. The chain links TRBV14 to TRBJ2-1; perhaps TRBD2 as D (5 bases). V lost 6 bases to trimming and J lost 3 bases, with 6 bases between them. The CDR3 contains 12 residues. Germline CDR1 reads SGHDN; CDR2 reads FVKESK. CDR3 amino acids: CASRRDYNEQFF. The CDR3 nucleotides read TGTGCCAGCAGACGGGACTACAATGAGCAGTTCTTC. The variable domain in full, with the rest retrieved from reference TRBV14 and TRBJ2-1, is EAGVTQFPSHSVIEKGQTVTLRCDPISGHDNLYWYRRVMGKEIKFLLHFVKESKQDESGMPNNRFLAERTGGTYSTLKVQPAELEDSGVYFCASRRDYNEQFFGPGTRLTVL.

The chain is built from TRBV29-1 and TRBJ1-4; D gene uncertain. Trimming took 6 bases from V and 3 from J, leaving 14 bases between them. In germline, CDR1 is SQVTM, CDR2 ANQGSEA. The CDR3 consists of 14 residues. The chain's CDR3 is CSVTLPGSNEKLFF. The CDR3 coding sequence is TGCAGCGTGACTCTCCCGGGATCTAATGAAAAACTGTTTTTT. Full variable domain (rest looked up from reference TRBV29-1 and TRBJ1-4): SAVISQKPSRDICQRGTSLTIQCQVDSQVTMMFWYRQQPGQSLTLIATANQGSEATYESGFVIDKFPISRPNLTFSTLTVSNMSPEDSSIYLCSVTLPGSNEKLFFGSGTQLSVL.

This clone was counted only a few times. This chain joins TRBV7-6 and TRBJ1-3; no definite D call. Per the germline V gene, CDR1 is SGHVS and CDR2 is FNYEAQ. V lost 5 bases to trimming and J lost 0 bases, with 11 bases between them. The CDR3 is made up of 15 amino acids. CDR3: CASSPSGNSGNTIYF. The CDR3, as DNA: TGTGCCAGCAGCCCATCGGGGAACTCTGGAAACACCATATATTTT. The full variable domain, rest sourced from reference TRBV7-6 and TRBJ1-3, is GAGVSQSPRYKVTKRGQDVALRCDPISGHVSLYWYRQALGQGPEFLTYFNYEAQQDKSGLPNDRFSAERPEGSISTLTIQRTEQRDSAMYRCASSPSGNSGNTIYFGEGSWLTVV.

This clone was observed a few times. V gene TRBV12-3 or TRBV12-4 combines with J gene TRBJ1-1; D remains unclear. V was pared by 1 base and J by 1 base, with 4 bases between. The CDR3 loop spans 13 amino acids. The CDR3 is CASSLGANTEAFF. CDR3 DNA sequence: TGTGCCAGCAGTTTAGGGGCGAACACTGAAGCTTTCTTT.

The J gene is TRBJ2-5, the V gene TRBV5-1; D remains ambiguous. The CDR3 consists of 15 residues. The V gene lost 4 bases and the J gene lost 2 bases, with 15 bases spanning the gap. Germline CDR1 SGHRS, CDR2 YFSETQ. The DNA of the CDR3 is TGCGCCAGCAGCCCCGGTAATCTCAAACAAGAGACCCAGTACTTC. Translated, it gives CASSPGNLKQETQYF.